This TCR beta chain came from a study of T cell responses to AZD1222 COVID-19 vaccine. The method was immunoSEQ multiplex PCR; TCRdb's version includes in-frame clones alone and lacks a portion of them. The sample carries 100,000 to 150,000 clones, about 90% recorded once. This CDR3 is 12 amino acids long. The germline CDR1 and CDR2 sequences are LNHDA and SQIVND (reference sequence). V lost 10 bases and J 7 bases, leaving 14 bases between the germline ends. Study results and limitations: Repertoire sampling was restricted to post-peak T cell response timepoints. Among spike-specific TCRs, nearly half reportedly target unmutated variant regions. Females outnumbered males among donors, who were mostly white British; clonal diversity was possibly underestimated. Among vaccine-associated CD4 TCRs, coverage spanned spike, with dominance at 160-218 and 743-854.

This clone was counted a few times. What it binds is unknown. This material consisted of peripheral blood, taken on day 0 of MenACWY control vaccination. The TCR sequence derives from an adult in good health. This rearrangement joins TRBV19 to TRBJ1-5; D uncertain. CDR3 nucleotide sequence: TGTGCCACCGGGCCCCCCGGACAGCCCCAGCATTTT. Amino acid sequence: CATGPPGQPQHF.